Listed here are 4 T cell receptor beta chains from one sample, sequenced in a study of blood T cell repertoires in COVID-19. Some clones are missing from TCRdb's copy, which holds only in-frame ones; the method was immunoSEQ multiplex PCR. Of roughly 220,000 clones in the sample, around 83% were seen once. The specimen sequenced was PBMCs or T cells enriched from blood (not recorded which). The receptors derive from a woman aged 40-49 years who had recovered from COVID-19.

The V and J genes are TRBV28 and TRBJ2-2; 8 nucleotides agree with TRBD2. CDR1 MDHEN and CDR2 SYDVKM come from the germline V gene. This CDR3 comprises 15 residues. V shed 3 bases and J 4 bases; nucleotides not matched to a gene: 4. The CDR3 reads CASSLDGRATGELFF. CDR3 DNA sequence: TGTGCCAGCAGTTTGGACGGGAGGGCCACCGGGGAGCTGTTTTTT.

This clone appeared a few times. This chain joins TRBV5-1 and TRBJ1-6; TRBD1 matches at 12 bases. Germline loops: CDR1 SGHRS, CDR2 YFSETQ. This CDR3 has 14 amino acids. The V and J ends lost 3 bases and 10 bases, in that order; junction bases with no gene match: 2. CDR3 sequence reads: CASSWDRGRSPLHF. In DNA, the CDR3 is TGCGCCAGCAGCTGGGACAGGGGGCGGTCACCCCTCCACTTT.

V usage is TRBV9 and J usage is TRBJ2-1, with TRBD2 identical over 7 bases. This CDR3 has 17 amino acids. Germline V gene data show CDR1 as SGDLS and CDR2 as YYNGEE. The V segment lost 4 bases and the J segment 8 bases; nucleotides outside the gene matches: 18. The CDR3 loop is CASSPRNRGGSLYEQFF. CDR3 nucleotides: TGTGCCAGCAGCCCCCGCAATAGGGGCGGGAGTTTGTATGAGCAGTTCTTC.

The chain links TRBV7-2 to TRBJ1-3, with D hard to call. Germline lookup yields CDR1 SGHTA and CDR2 FQGNSA. CDR3 size: 15 residues. The germline V and J ends were trimmed by 5 bases and 2 bases, with 13 bases remaining between them. The CDR3 loop reads CASSAPGGPGNTIYF. CDR3 in DNA: TGTGCCAGCAGCGCCCCGGGAGGACCTGGAAACACCATATATTTT.